A single sample is the source of the 29 T cell receptor beta chains below, sequenced in a study of radiation and T cells in renal cell carcinoma. Time point: blood 4 weeks post-SBRT, at nephrectomy. Regarding treatment: 15 Gy SBRT to primary tumor, nephrectomy 4 weeks later. Method: immunoSEQ multiplex PCR; TCRdb's copy keeps in-frame clones and lacks some. Among fewer than 200,000 clones listed, 88% were seen once. Material: blood, obtained from a patient whose treatment included radiotherapy and nephrectomy. Source of these receptors: a woman aged 50 to 60 with renal cell carcinoma.

The chain recombines TRBV6-5 with TRBJ1-4, with D possibly being TRBD1 (6 bases). This CDR3 is built from 15 residues. Germline V gene data show CDR1 as MNHEY and CDR2 as SVGAGI. With 6 bases removed from V and 8 bases from J, the gap between germline ends came to 19 bases. The CDR3 DNA sequence: TGTGCCAGCAGACCCCGGGGGGGGCTGGGGGAAAAACTGTTTTTT. It codes for CASRPRGGLGEKLFF.

The chain recombines TRBV20-1 with TRBJ2-1, with D uncertain. CDR1 is DFQATT and CDR2 is SNEGSKA in the germline V gene (reference sequence). Between the trimmed V and J ends, which lost 5 bases and 4 bases, there was a span of 6 bases. The CDR3 has 11 amino acids. The CDR3 loop reads CSAFRYNEQFF. Written as DNA, the CDR3 is TGCAGTGCTTTTAGGTACAATGAGCAGTTCTTC.

For the CDR3, the DNA is TGTGCTAGTGTCCTACAGGGTGCTCTGGAAGCTTTCTTT. Its protein is CASVLQGALEAFF. The chain has TRBV12-5 and TRBJ1-1, with D possibly TRBD1 on 6 matching bases. The V end was cut by 7 bases, the J end by 8 bases, with 17 bases between. The germline CDR1 and CDR2 sequences are LGHNT and FRNRAP. This CDR3 has 13 residues.

This sequence joins TRBV9 and TRBJ2-5, with 9 bases lining up with TRBD2. The CDR3 is made up of 16 amino acids. The V gene end was trimmed by 0 bases and the J gene end by 1 base; junction bases not matched to a gene: 4. Looked up from germline, CDR1 is SGDLS and CDR2 is YYNGEE. CDR3 sequence reads: CASSVAASGAQETQYF. CDR3 nucleotides: TGTGCCAGCAGCGTAGCGGCTAGCGGGGCCCAAGAGACCCAGTACTTC.

The CDR3 loop reads CASRRQTYGLNTEAFF. The DNA of the CDR3 is TGTGCCAGCAGGCGACAGACCTATGGGCTGAACACTGAAGCTTTCTTT. The chain links TRBV2 to TRBJ1-1, with a possible D match to TRBD1 (5 bases). The CDR3 is 16 residues long. V was shortened by 6 bases and J by 0 bases, with 17 bases between the two germline ends. The V gene's germline CDR1 is SNHLY and CDR2 FYNNEI. The full variable domain, with the rest looked up from reference TRBV2 and TRBJ1-1, is EPEVTQTPSHQVTQMGQEVILRCVPISNHLYFYWYRQILGQKVEFLVSFYNNEISEKSEIFDDQFSVERPDGSNFTLKIRSTKLEDSAMYFCASRRQTYGLNTEAFFGQGTRLTVV.

The V gene is TRBV5-1, the J gene TRBJ1-1; D may be TRBD1 (5 bases). The CDR3 is 13 residues long. Germline CDR1 is SGHRS and CDR2 is YFSETQ. Trimming pared 4 bases from V and 1 base from J, leaving 8 bases between. The CDR3 protein is CASSPGKNTEAFF. In nucleotides, the CDR3 is TGCGCCAGCAGCCCAGGGAAGAACACTGAAGCTTTCTTT.

The DNA for the CDR3 is TGTGCCAGCAGCTTAACCCACCTCCTAGCCAAAAACATTCAGTACTTC. Its translation is CASSLTHLLAKNIQYF. The chain joins TRBV13 to TRBJ2-4; no clear D gene. CDR3 size: 16 residues. V was trimmed by 2 bases and J by 0 bases, leaving 11 bases between them. Germline-derived CDR1 and CDR2 are PRHDT and FYEKMQ (reference sequence).

The chain combines TRBV28 with TRBJ1-2; D uncertain. Trimming cost V 4 bases and J 8 bases, with 11 bases left between them. The CDR3 length is 12 residues. Looked up from germline, CDR1 is MDHEN and CDR2 is SYDVKM. The CDR3 DNA follows: TGTGCCAGCAGTTCCCTCTACGGGGGCTACACCTTC. This encodes CASSSLYGGYTF.

This chain links TRBV4-3 with TRBJ2-1; 11 nucleotides agree with TRBD1. Per the germline V gene, CDR1 is LGHNA and CDR2 is YSLEER. CDR3 length: 15 amino acids. J lost 6 bases, V lost 4 bases, and 5 bases had no gene match. CDR3 in DNA: TGCGCCAGCAGCCTAGGACAGGGGGCTCCCAATGAGCAGTTCTTC. Amino acid sequence: CASSLGQGAPNEQFF.

This sequence joins TRBV19 and TRBJ1-1; 8 bases fit TRBD1. The CDR3 runs to 13 residues. Per the germline V gene, CDR1 is LNHDA and CDR2 is SQIVND (reference sequence). Trimming took 8 bases from V and 4 from J; bases not matched to a gene: 6. CDR3 bases: TGTGCCAGTCTAGACAGGGGAAGCACTGAAGCTTTCTTT. Its protein is CASLDRGSTEAFF.

This chain joins TRBV25-1 and TRBJ1-1; D is uncertain. Deletions cut 1 base from V and 1 base from J, with 7 bases between. CDR1 is MGHDK, CDR2 SYGVNS, per germline. CDR3 size: 14 residues. CDR3 DNA sequence: TGTGCCAGCAGTGAATTAAGAGAGAACACTGAAGCTTTCTTT. This encodes CASSELRENTEAFF.

The rearrangement links TRBV5-1 to TRBJ1-2; D is possibly TRBD1 (6 bases). V was pared by 3 bases and J by 0 bases, with 9 bases between. The CDR3 is 14 residues long. Per the germline V gene, CDR1 is SGHRS and CDR2 is YFSETQ. CDR3 sequence: CASSSQGTNYGYTF. In DNA, the CDR3 is TGCGCCAGCAGCTCACAGGGAACTAACTATGGCTACACCTTC.

This chain uses TRBV18 with TRBJ1-3; TRBD1 matches 8 bases. V lost 7 bases to trimming and J lost 0 bases; unmatched junction nucleotides: 11. CDR3 length: 17 amino acids. Germline assignment: CDR1 KGHSH and CDR2 LQKENI. CDR3 in amino acids: CASFTGTGSTSGNTIYF. The CDR3 DNA follows: TGTGCCAGCTTCACCGGGACAGGTTCGACCTCTGGAAACACCATATATTTT.

This clone came up a few times. The rearrangement links TRBV11-1 to TRBJ1-2, with D perhaps matching TRBD1 (5 bases). The V end lost 7 bases, the J end lost 5 bases, and 14 bases lay between the germline ends. In germline, CDR1 is SGHAT, CDR2 FQDESV (reference sequence). The CDR3 sequence is 13 residues long. The CDR3 region is CASTAGEGYGYTF. As DNA, the CDR3 is TGTGCCAGCACCGCGGGGGAGGGGTATGGCTACACCTTC.

The CDR3 loop reads CASSMNRGEKLFF. The CDR3 DNA sequence: TGTGCCAGTAGTATGAACAGGGGTGAAAAACTGTTTTTT. The chain employs TRBV19 and TRBJ1-4, with TRBD1 identical over 7 bases. The trim removed 3 bases at V and 7 bases at J, leaving 2 bases unmatched. Germline assignment: CDR1 LNHDA and CDR2 SQIVND (reference sequence). The CDR3 has 13 residues.

The chain couples TRBV5-1 to TRBJ2-7, with D unresolved. The V gene's germline CDR1 is SGHRS and CDR2 YFSETQ. The ends were cut back, 0 bases at V and 2 bases at J, with 6 bases in the middle. The CDR3 extends over 13 amino acids. CDR3 protein: CASSLEAAYEQYF. The CDR3 DNA reads TGCGCCAGCAGCTTGGAGGCAGCCTACGAGCAGTACTTC.

This chain links TRBV2 with TRBJ2-1; 9 positions agree with TRBD2. The trim removed 6 bases at V and 9 bases at J, leaving 12 bases unmatched. The CDR3 extends over 15 amino acids. Germline lookup yields CDR1 SNHLY and CDR2 FYNNEI. CDR3 in amino acids: CASRLAGAKPVEQFF. The CDR3 coding sequence is TGTGCCAGCAGATTAGCGGGGGCCAAGCCCGTTGAGCAGTTCTTC. Filled out from reference TRBV2 and TRBJ2-1, the complete variable domain reads EPEVTQTPSHQVTQMGQEVILRCVPISNHLYFYWYRQILGQKVEFLVSFYNNEISEKSEIFDDQFSVERPDGSNFTLKIRSTKLEDSAMYFCASRLAGAKPVEQFFGPGTRLTVL.

This rearrangement joins TRBV7-9 to TRBJ2-3, with 11 bases that match TRBD1. The CDR3 is made up of 14 amino acids. V lost 4 bases and J lost 5; bases outside the gene matches: 2. CDR1 SEHNR and CDR2 FQNEAQ come from the germline V gene (reference sequence). CDR3 sequence: CASSWDRGIDTQYF. The CDR3 DNA sequence: TGTGCCAGCAGCTGGGACAGGGGGATAGATACGCAGTATTTT.

The chain's CDR3 is CASSLMSKNSPLHF. The CDR3 bases are TGTGCCAGCAGTTTAATGTCGAAGAATTCACCCCTCCACTTT. The rearrangement links TRBV28 to TRBJ1-6, with D unclear. The CDR3 consists of 14 residues. Germline V gene lookup returns CDR1 MDHEN and CDR2 SYDVKM. The V end lost 2 bases, the J end lost 7 bases, and 9 bases lay between the germline ends.

The CDR3 is CASSLGGPSEHNEQFF. In DNA form, the CDR3 reads TGTGCCAGCAGCTTAGGAGGCCCTTCCGAGCACAATGAGCAGTTCTTC. This chain joins TRBV11-2 and TRBJ2-1; D is unclear. The CDR3 spans 16 residues. Trimming left V 1 base short and J 5 bases short, with 15 bases between. Germline V gene sequence: CDR1 SGHAT, CDR2 FQNNGV.

A few counts support this clone. CDR3 amino acids: CASSLVEDEAFF. In DNA form, the CDR3 reads TGTGCCAGCAGCTTGGTTGAGGATGAAGCTTTCTTT. This rearrangement joins TRBV5-6 to TRBJ1-1; unclear D gene. The V gene's germline CDR1 is SGHDT and CDR2 YYEEEE. V gave up 0 bases and J gave up 7 bases, with 7 bases separating them. This CDR3 is 12 amino acids long.

The rearrangement joins TRBV9 to TRBJ2-1; D is unresolved. The ends were cut back, 1 base at V and 4 bases at J, with 12 bases in the middle. CDR3 length: 15 residues. The germline gives CDR1 SGDLS, CDR2 YYNGEE. Here the CDR3 reads CASSVSTEPYNEQFF. CDR3 in DNA: TGTGCCAGCAGCGTATCTACGGAACCATACAATGAGCAGTTCTTC.

The chain links TRBV5-1 to TRBJ2-3, with 9 bases aligning to TRBD1. V was pared by 5 bases and J by 6 bases, with 7 bases of the junction left unmatched. This CDR3 contains 14 residues. The germline gives CDR1 SGHRS, CDR2 YFSETQ. The CDR3 here is CASSPGTGYDTQYF. The CDR3 bases are TGCGCCAGCAGTCCCGGGACAGGGTACGATACGCAGTATTTT.

The chain has TRBV5-4 and TRBJ2-3, with TRBD2 matching over 9 bases. CDR1 and CDR2 (germline): SGHNT, YYREEE (reference sequence). With 2 bases clipped from V and 1 base from J, the junction kept 2 bases outside the gene matches. The CDR3 contains 15 residues. As DNA, the CDR3 is TGTGCCAGCAGCTTCATAGCGGGGGGCACAGATACGCAGTATTTT. It is translated as CASSFIAGGTDTQYF.

This clone has a handful of counts. This rearrangement joins TRBV7-9 to TRBJ1-1, with D maybe TRBD1 (5 bases). Germline loops: CDR1 SEHNR, CDR2 FQNEAQ (reference sequence). CDR3 length: 13 residues. V lost 5 bases to trimming and J lost 7 bases, with 14 bases between them. CDR3 nucleotide sequence: TGTGCCAGCAGCCGGGGGGAAGAGAATGAAGCTTTCTTT. As protein: CASSRGEENEAFF.

The chain links TRBV14 to TRBJ1-2; TRBD1 is a possible D gene (6 bases). Per germline, CDR1 SGHDN and CDR2 FVKESK. V dropped 4 bases and J dropped 7 bases, with 22 bases sitting between them. CDR3 size: 16 residues. The CDR3 is CASSLSMGGRKAGYTF. CDR3 sequence (DNA): TGTGCCAGCAGCCTTTCCATGGGGGGGCGAAAGGCTGGCTACACCTTC.

The V call is TRBV4-3, the J call TRBJ1-5; tentative D call: TRBD1 (5 bases). The CDR3 is made up of 14 amino acids. V lost 3 bases to trimming and J lost 4 bases, with 10 bases between them. Per the germline V gene, CDR1 is LGHNA and CDR2 is YSLEER. The CDR3 reads CASSQYRQNQPQHF. For the CDR3, the DNA is TGCGCCAGCAGCCAGTATCGACAGAATCAGCCCCAGCATTTT.

The V gene is TRBV7-8, the J gene TRBJ2-1; 10 bases match TRBD2. CDR1 and CDR2 from the germline V gene are SGHVS and FQNEAQ. This CDR3 has 16 residues. V shed 5 bases and J 4 bases; nucleotides not matched to a gene: 8. The CDR3 is CASSPPGLAAYNEQFF. The CDR3 DNA is TGTGCCAGCAGCCCCCCCGGACTAGCGGCGTACAATGAGCAGTTCTTC.

The chain is built from TRBV7-2 and TRBJ1-1, with a possible D match to TRBD1 (6 bases). The germline V gene has CDR1 SGHTA and CDR2 FQGNSA. Trimming took 7 bases from V and 1 from J, leaving 13 bases between them. This CDR3 spans 14 amino acids. The DNA of the CDR3 is TGTGCCAGCACCTCCGGGGGGCCGAACACTGAAGCTTTCTTT. Protein product: CASTSGGPNTEAFF.